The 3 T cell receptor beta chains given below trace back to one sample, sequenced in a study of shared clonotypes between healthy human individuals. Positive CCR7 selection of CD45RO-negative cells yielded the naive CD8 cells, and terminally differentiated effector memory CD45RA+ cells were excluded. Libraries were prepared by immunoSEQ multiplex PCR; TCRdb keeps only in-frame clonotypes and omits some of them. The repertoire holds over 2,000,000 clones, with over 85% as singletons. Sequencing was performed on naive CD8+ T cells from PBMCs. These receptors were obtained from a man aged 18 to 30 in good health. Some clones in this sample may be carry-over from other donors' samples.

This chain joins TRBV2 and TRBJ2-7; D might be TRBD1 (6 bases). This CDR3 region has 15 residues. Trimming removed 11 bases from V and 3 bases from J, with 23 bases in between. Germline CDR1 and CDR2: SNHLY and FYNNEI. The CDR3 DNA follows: TGTGCCGCCAGCGCCCTCGACAGGTCGATCTACGAGCAGTACTTC. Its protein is CAASALDRSIYEQYF.

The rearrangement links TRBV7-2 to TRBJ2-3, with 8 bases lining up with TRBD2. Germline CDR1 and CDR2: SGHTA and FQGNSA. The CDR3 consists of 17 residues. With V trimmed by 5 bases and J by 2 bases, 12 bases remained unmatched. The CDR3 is CASSPSRASGYTDTQYF. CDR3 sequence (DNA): TGTGCCAGCAGCCCCAGTAGGGCTAGCGGGTACACAGATACGCAGTATTTT.

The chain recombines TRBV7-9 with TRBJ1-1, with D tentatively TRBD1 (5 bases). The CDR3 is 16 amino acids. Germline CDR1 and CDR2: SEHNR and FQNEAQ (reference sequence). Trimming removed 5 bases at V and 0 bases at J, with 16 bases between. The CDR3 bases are TGTGCCAGCAGCACCCCCGGGACGGAGTTGAACACTGAAGCTTTCTTT. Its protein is CASSTPGTELNTEAFF.